This section outlines one T cell receptor beta chain sequence together with its context. The antigen remains undetermined. CDR1 and CDR2 from the germline V gene are MNHEY and SMNVEV (reference sequence). CDR3 length: 20 residues. The V gene lost 2 bases and the J gene lost 0 bases, with 26 bases spanning the gap. Treatment defined: 15 to 20 received Ad26.COV2.S at low or high dose, single or two shots; roughly five received placebo; per-sample allocation not given. At day 63 after the first vaccine or placebo injection, samples were drawn. Based in Boston, the donor was an adult of 18-55 years. Assay used: immunoSEQ multiplex PCR; TCRdb lists only in-frame clones, some missing. The repertoire holds about 350,000 clones, with around 89% as singletons. The source of the sample is a study of Ad26.COV2.S vaccination and SARS-CoV-2 variants. As for the study in general: Donor participated within the Ad26.COV2.S arm of the COV1001 trial. Study-wide findings and caveats: Vaccine recipients and placebo recipients showed similar non-spike TCR breadth.

This clonotype originated in a person aged 18 to 59 who received the Ad26.COV2.S COVID-19 vaccine or a placebo. The sequencing used peripheral blood, collected in a trial of Ad26.COV2.S vaccine versus placebo. V is TRBV27 and J is TRBJ2-7; D is tentatively TRBD1 or TRBD2 (6 bases each). The DNA of the CDR3 is TGTGCCAGCAGTTTAAGAAAGCCGGGGGCTCGCCTCGTGGGCTCCTACGAGCAGTACTTC. Protein sequence: CASSLRKPGARLVGSYEQYF.